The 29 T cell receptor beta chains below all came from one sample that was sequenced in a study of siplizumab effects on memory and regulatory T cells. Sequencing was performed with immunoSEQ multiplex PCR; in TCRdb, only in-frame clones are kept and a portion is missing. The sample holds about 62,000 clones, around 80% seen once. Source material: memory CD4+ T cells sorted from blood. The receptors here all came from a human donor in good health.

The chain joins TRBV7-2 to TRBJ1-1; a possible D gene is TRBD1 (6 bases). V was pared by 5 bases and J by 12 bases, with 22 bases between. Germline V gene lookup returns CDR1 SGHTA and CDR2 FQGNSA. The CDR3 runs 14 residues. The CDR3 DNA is TGTGCCAGCAGCCCTGCTTCTGGGGGGACACGGACTTTCTTT. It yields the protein CASSPASGGTRTFF.

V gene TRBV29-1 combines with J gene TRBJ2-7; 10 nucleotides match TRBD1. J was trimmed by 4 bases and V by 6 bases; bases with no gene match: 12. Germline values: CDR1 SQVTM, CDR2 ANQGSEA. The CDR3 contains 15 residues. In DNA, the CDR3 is TGCAGCGTGGGGAATCCGGGACAGGGGACGTACGAGCAGTACTTC. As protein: CSVGNPGQGTYEQYF.

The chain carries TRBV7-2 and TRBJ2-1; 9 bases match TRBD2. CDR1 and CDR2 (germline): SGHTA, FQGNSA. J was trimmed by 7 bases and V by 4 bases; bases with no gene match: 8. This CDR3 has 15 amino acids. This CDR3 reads CASSSSGGPWNEQFF. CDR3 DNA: TGTGCCAGCAGCTCGAGCGGGGGGCCCTGGAATGAGCAGTTCTTC.

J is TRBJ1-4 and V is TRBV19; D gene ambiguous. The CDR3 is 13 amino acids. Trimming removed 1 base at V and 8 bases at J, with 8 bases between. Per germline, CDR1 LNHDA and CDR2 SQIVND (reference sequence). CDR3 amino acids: CASSIAAGEKLFF. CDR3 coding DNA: TGTGCCAGTAGTATAGCCGCAGGAGAAAAACTGTTTTTT.

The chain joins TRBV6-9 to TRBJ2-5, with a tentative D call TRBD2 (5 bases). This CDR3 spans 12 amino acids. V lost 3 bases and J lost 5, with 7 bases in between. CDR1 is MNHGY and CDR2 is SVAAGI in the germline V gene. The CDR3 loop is CASSYSGETQYF. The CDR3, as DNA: TGTGCCAGCAGTTACTCGGGGGAGACCCAGTACTTC.

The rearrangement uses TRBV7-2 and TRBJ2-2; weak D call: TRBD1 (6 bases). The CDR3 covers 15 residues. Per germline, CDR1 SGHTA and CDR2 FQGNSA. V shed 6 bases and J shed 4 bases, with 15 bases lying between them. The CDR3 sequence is CASRLTGTATGELFF. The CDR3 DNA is TGTGCCAGCAGATTAACAGGGACCGCCACCGGGGAGCTGTTTTTT.

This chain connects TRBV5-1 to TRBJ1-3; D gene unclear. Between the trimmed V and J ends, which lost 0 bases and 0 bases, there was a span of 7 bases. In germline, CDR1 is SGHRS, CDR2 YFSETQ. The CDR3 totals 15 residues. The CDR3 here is CASSLAGDSGNTIYF. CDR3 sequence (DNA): TGCGCCAGCAGCTTGGCAGGAGACTCTGGAAACACCATATATTTT. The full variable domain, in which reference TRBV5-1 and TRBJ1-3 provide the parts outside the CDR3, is KAGVTQTPRYLIKTRGQQVTLSCSPISGHRSVSWYQQTPGQGLQFLFEYFSETQRNKGNFPGRFSGRQFSNSRSEMNVSTLELGDSALYLCASSLAGDSGNTIYFGEGSWLTVV.

The chain's CDR3 is CASSVDISGTGELFF. CDR3 nucleotide sequence: TGTGCCAGCAGCGTAGACATATCGGGGACCGGGGAGCTGTTTTTT. The genes are TRBV9 and TRBJ2-2; D might be TRBD2 (5 bases). V was clipped by 0 bases and J by 5 bases, with 11 bases between them. CDR1 and CDR2 (germline): SGDLS, YYNGEE. This CDR3 is 15 amino acids long. The full variable domain, its missing parts supplied by reference TRBV9 and TRBJ2-2, is DSGVTQTPKHLITATGQRVTLRCSPRSGDLSVYWYQQSLDQGLQFLIQYYNGEERAKGNILERFSAQQFPDLHSELNLSSLELGDSALYFCASSVDISGTGELFFGEGSRLTVL.

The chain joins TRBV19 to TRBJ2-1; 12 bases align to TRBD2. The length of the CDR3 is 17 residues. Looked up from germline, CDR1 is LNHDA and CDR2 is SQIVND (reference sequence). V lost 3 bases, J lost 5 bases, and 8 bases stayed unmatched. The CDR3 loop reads CASSIRLLAGGNNEQFF. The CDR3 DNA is TGTGCCAGTAGTATTAGATTACTAGCGGGGGGTAACAATGAGCAGTTCTTC.

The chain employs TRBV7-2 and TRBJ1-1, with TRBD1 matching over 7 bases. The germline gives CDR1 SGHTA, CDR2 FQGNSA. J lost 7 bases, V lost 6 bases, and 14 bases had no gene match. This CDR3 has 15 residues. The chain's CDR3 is CASSLIFLGQSEAFF. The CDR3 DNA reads TGTGCCAGCAGTCTAATTTTTTTGGGACAGAGTGAAGCTTTCTTT.

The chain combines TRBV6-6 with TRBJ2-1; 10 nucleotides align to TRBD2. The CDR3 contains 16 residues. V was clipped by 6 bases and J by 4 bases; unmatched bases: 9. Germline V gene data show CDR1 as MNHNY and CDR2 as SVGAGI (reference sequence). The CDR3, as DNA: TGTGCCAGCAGCTTAGATGGACTAGCGGTATACAATGAGCAGTTCTTC. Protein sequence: CASSLDGLAVYNEQFF.

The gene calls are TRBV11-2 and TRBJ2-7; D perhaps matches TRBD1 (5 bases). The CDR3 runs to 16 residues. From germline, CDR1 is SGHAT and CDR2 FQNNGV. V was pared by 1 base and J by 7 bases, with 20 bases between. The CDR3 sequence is CASSLGVGLGLEEQYF. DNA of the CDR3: TGTGCCAGCAGCTTAGGTGTGGGGCTCGGGTTGGAGGAGCAGTACTTC.

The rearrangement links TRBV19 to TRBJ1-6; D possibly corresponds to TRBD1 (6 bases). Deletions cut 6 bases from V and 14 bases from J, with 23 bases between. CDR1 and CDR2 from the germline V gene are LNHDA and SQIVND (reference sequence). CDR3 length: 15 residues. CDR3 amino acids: CASSGLPEGGAALHF. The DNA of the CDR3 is TGTGCCAGTAGCGGCTTACCCGAAGGGGGTGCGGCCCTCCACTTT.

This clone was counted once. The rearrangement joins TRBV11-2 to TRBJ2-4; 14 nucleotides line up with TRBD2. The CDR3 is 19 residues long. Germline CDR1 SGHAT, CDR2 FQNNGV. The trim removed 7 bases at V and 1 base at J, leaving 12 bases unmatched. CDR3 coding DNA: TGTGCCAGCACCCACGGGACTAGCGGGGGTAACGCGGCCAAAAACATTCAGTACTTC. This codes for CASTHGTSGGNAAKNIQYF.

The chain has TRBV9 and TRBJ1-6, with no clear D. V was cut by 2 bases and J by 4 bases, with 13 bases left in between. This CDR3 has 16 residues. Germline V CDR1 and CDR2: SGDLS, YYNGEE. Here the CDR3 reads CASSVGGSPYNSPLHF. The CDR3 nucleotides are TGTGCCAGCAGCGTGGGAGGGTCCCCATATAATTCACCCCTCCACTTT.

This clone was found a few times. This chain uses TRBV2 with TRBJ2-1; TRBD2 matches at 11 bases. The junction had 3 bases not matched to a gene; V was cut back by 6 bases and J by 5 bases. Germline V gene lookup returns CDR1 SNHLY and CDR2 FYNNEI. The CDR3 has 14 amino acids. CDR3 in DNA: TGTGCCAGCAGCCGACTAGCGGGGAACAATGAGCAGTTCTTC. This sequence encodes CASSRLAGNNEQFF.

The DNA of the CDR3 is TGTGCCAGCAGCGTGGGAGGGATGAACACTGAAGCTTTCTTT. It specifies CASSVGGMNTEAFF. The gene calls are TRBV9 and TRBJ1-1; D unclear. The ends were cut back, 2 bases at V and 0 bases at J, with 8 bases in the middle. There are 14 residues in the CDR3. CDR1 and CDR2 from the germline V gene are SGDLS and YYNGEE.

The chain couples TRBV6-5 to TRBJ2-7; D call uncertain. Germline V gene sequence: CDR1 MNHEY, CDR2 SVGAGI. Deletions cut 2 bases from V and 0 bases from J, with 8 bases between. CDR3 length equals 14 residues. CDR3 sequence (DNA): TGTGCCAGCAGTTACACTTTAGGCTCCTACGAGCAGTACTTC. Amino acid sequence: CASSYTLGSYEQYF.

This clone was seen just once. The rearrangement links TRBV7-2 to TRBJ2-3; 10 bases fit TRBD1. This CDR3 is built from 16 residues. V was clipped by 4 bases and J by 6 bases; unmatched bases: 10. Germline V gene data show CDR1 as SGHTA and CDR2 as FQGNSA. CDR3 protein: CASSSTGQGSADTQYF. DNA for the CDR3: TGTGCCAGCAGCTCCACGGGACAGGGGAGTGCGGATACGCAGTATTTT.

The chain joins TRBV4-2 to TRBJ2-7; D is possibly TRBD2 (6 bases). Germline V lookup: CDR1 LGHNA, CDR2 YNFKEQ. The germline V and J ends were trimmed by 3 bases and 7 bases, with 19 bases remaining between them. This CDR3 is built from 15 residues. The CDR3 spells CASSQKTSFPFEQYF. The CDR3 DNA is TGTGCCAGCAGCCAGAAGACTAGTTTCCCATTTGAGCAGTACTTC.

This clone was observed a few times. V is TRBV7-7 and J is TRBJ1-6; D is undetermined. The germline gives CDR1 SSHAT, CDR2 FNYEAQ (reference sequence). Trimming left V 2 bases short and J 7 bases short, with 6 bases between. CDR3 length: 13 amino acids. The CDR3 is CASSLQDNSPLHF. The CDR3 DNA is TGTGCCAGCAGCTTACAGGACAATTCACCCCTCCACTTT.

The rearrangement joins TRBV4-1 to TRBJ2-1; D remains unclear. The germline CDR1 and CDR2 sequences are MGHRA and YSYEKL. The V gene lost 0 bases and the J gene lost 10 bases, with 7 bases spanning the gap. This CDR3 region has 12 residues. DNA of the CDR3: TGCGCCAGCAGCCAAGAGGTTGGGGAGCAGTTCTTC. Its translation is CASSQEVGEQFF.

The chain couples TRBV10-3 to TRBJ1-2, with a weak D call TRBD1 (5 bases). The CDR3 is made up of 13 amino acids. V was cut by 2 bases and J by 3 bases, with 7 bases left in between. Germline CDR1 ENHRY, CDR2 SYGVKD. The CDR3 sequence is CAISEGGDYGYTF. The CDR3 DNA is TGTGCCATCAGTGAGGGGGGAGACTATGGCTACACCTTC.

CDR3 DNA: TGTGCCAGCTCACCAAATAGGGGGGGCGAAGAGACCCAGTACTTC. Its protein is CASSPNRGGEETQYF. The chain employs TRBV18 and TRBJ2-5, with a possible D match to TRBD2 (7 bases). The germline CDR1 and CDR2 sequences are KGHSH and LQKENI. Trimming shortened V by 2 bases and J by 3 bases, and 13 bases separated the two germline ends. The CDR3 has 15 residues.

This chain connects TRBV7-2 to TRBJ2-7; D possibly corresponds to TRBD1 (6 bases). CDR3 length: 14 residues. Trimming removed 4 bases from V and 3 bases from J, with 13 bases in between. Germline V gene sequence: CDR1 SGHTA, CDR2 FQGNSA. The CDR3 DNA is TGTGCCAGCAGCTCTAACAGGGTGAACTACGAGCAGTACTTC. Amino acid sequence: CASSSNRVNYEQYF.

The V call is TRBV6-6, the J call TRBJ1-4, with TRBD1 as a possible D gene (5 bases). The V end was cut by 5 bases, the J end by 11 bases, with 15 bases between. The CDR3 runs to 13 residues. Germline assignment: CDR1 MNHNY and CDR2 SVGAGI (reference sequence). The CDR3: CASSLTEGVKLFF. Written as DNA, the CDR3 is TGTGCCAGCAGTCTAACTGAAGGGGTTAAACTGTTTTTT.

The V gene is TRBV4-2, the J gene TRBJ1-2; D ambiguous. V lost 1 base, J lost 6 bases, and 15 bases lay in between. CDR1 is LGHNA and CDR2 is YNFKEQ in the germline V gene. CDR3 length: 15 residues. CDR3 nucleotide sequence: TGTGCCAGCAGCCAAGCGGGAGGCGCTCCCGATGGCTACACCTTC. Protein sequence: CASSQAGGAPDGYTF.

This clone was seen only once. The CDR3: CSVEGGAGTEAFF. The CDR3 DNA reads TGCAGCGTTGAAGGCGGCGCGGGTACTGAAGCTTTCTTT. The rearrangement uses TRBV29-1 and TRBJ1-1; D uncertain. V lost 1 base and J lost 5, with 11 bases in between. Germline V gives CDR1 SQVTM, CDR2 ANQGSEA. The CDR3 runs to 13 residues.

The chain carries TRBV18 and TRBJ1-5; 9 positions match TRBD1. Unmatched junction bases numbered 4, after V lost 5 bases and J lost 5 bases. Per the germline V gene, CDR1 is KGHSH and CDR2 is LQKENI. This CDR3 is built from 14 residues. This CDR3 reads CASSRGQGDQPQHF. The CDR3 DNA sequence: TGTGCCAGCTCAAGGGGACAGGGCGATCAGCCCCAGCATTTT.